This T cell receptor beta chain was captured by sequencing in a study of T cell responses to AZD1222 COVID-19 vaccine. Notes on the study in general: The study identified only five to seven AZD1222 recipients as seropositive at baseline. Donor demographics were predominantly white British with a female majority; clonal diversity may be underestimated.

Assay used: immunoSEQ multiplex PCR; TCRdb lists only in-frame clones, some missing. Counted here are roughly 100,000 clones, 75% to 90% occurring once; the ten biggest clones make up over 35%. A word on this clone: The target antigen is unknown.

V was trimmed by 8 bases and J by 1 base, leaving 12 bases between them. CDR1 is MDHEN and CDR2 is SYDVKM in the germline V gene. This CDR3 comprises 13 residues. This specimen consisted of peripheral blood, obtained 28 days after the second AZD1222 dose. The chain is built from TRBV28 and TRBJ2-7; TRBD1 might be the D (6 bases). This clonotype was obtained from an adult who received the AZD1222 COVID-19 vaccine. The CDR3 sequence is CASLPGQSYEQYF. The CDR3 DNA follows: TGTGCCAGCCTACCCGGACAGTCCTACGAGCAGTACTTC.